Presented here are 25 T cell receptor beta chains from one specimen sequenced in a study of blood T cell repertoires in COVID-19. Some clones are missing from TCRdb's copy, which holds only in-frame ones; the method was immunoSEQ multiplex PCR. The table records approximately 210,000 clones, 84% of them present only once. The specimen sequenced was peripheral blood. The receptor set was obtained from an elderly woman with COVID-19, enrolled during active disease.

This clone was seen only a few times. The gene calls are TRBV18 and TRBJ2-7; 10 bases line up with TRBD2. The germline V gene has CDR1 KGHSH and CDR2 LQKENI. V was clipped by 1 base and J by 4 bases; unmatched bases: 16. The CDR3 is made up of 19 amino acids. The CDR3 DNA reads TGTGCCAGCTCACCACTGAGCCCCTTTCTAGCGGGAGATTTATACGAGCAGTACTTC. Its translation: CASSPLSPFLAGDLYEQYF.

This chain uses TRBV4-1 with TRBJ2-2; maybe TRBD1 (5 bases). V lost 4 bases to trimming and J lost 10 bases, with 10 bases between them. The CDR3 has 12 amino acids. CDR1 and CDR2 from the germline V gene are MGHRA and YSYEKL. CDR3 sequence reads: CASSPRGEELFF. CDR3 DNA sequence: TGCGCCAGCAGCCCAAGGGGTGAGGAGCTGTTTTTT.

This clone was detected once. This CDR3 is also generated by other DNA sequences in the sample. The J gene is TRBJ1-1, the V gene TRBV9; D is perhaps TRBD1 (6 bases). The CDR3 length is 13 residues. Germline lookup yields CDR1 SGDLS and CDR2 YYNGEE. The germline V and J ends were trimmed by 3 bases and 0 bases, with 6 bases remaining between them. The CDR3, as DNA: TGTGCCAGCAGCGCAGGGGTGAACACTGAAGCTTTCTTT. Translating it yields CASSAGVNTEAFF.

The rearrangement uses TRBV5-6 and TRBJ2-5, with TRBD1 identical over 11 bases. V lost 4 bases to trimming and J lost 5 bases; unmatched junction nucleotides: 7. The CDR3 spans 15 residues. Germline CDR1 reads SGHDT; CDR2 reads YYEEEE. The CDR3 region has the DNA TGTGCCAGCAGCCACGCCCGGACAGGGGGCGAGACCCAGTACTTC. Translation: CASSHARTGGETQYF.

V and J are TRBV4-1 and TRBJ2-2, with TRBD2 matching 8 bases. Germline V gives CDR1 MGHRA, CDR2 YSYEKL. V was clipped by 1 base and J by 6 bases; unmatched bases: 10. This CDR3 has 17 amino acids. The CDR3 spells CASSQAPRSGGPGELFF. The CDR3 DNA follows: TGCGCCAGCAGCCAAGCCCCTAGGAGCGGGGGTCCCGGGGAGCTGTTTTTT.

The chain couples TRBV12-3 or TRBV12-4 to TRBJ2-1; D is possibly TRBD2 (6 bases). V was pared by 5 bases and J by 9 bases, with 8 bases between. The length of the CDR3 is 11 residues. CDR3: CASSPGGEQFF. DNA for the CDR3: TGTGCCAGCAGTCCCGGGGGTGAGCAGTTCTTC.

The V call is TRBV19, the J call TRBJ1-2; maybe TRBD1 (5 bases). Germline-derived CDR1 and CDR2 are LNHDA and SQIVND (reference sequence). This CDR3 is 14 amino acids long. V dropped 4 bases and J dropped 4 bases, with 13 bases sitting between them. This chain's CDR3 is CASSTGSRVYGYTF. CDR3 nucleotide sequence: TGTGCCAGTAGTACCGGGAGCAGGGTCTATGGCTACACCTTC.

This clone was seen a handful of times. The rearrangement joins TRBV7-9 to TRBJ2-7, with 8 bases fitting TRBD1. The ends lost 5 bases at V and 5 bases at J; junction bases unmatched: 5. Germline assignment: CDR1 SEHNR and CDR2 FQNEAQ (reference sequence). The length of the CDR3 is 13 residues. Here the CDR3 DNA reads TGTGCCAGCAGCCCTGACAGGGGTCACGAGCAGTACTTC. It yields the protein CASSPDRGHEQYF.

The chain joins TRBV19 to TRBJ2-7; 7 bases agree with TRBD2. Germline values: CDR1 LNHDA, CDR2 SQIVND (reference sequence). V was clipped by 3 bases and J by 0 bases; unmatched bases: 5. This CDR3 has 15 residues. The CDR3 reads CASSIRAGTSYEQYF. CDR3 bases: TGTGCCAGTAGTATTAGAGCGGGGACCTCCTACGAGCAGTACTTC.

J is TRBJ2-3 and V is TRBV5-1, with D possibly TRBD2 on 6 matching bases. V was clipped by 4 bases and J by 4 bases, with 16 bases between them. CDR1 and CDR2 (germline): SGHRS, YFSETQ. This CDR3 spans 15 amino acids. Written as DNA, the CDR3 is TGCGCCAGCAGCGGAGAAGCGGGTTTATCAGATACGCAGTATTTT. Translated: CASSGEAGLSDTQYF.

The gene calls are TRBV28 and TRBJ1-4; D may be TRBD1 (5 bases). The CDR3 has 14 residues. Germline CDR1 reads MDHEN; CDR2 reads SYDVKM. The V and J ends lost 5 bases and 6 bases respectively, with 13 bases between them. This CDR3 is CASSLPSGHEKLFF. In DNA form, the CDR3 reads TGTGCCAGCAGTCTCCCCTCAGGGCATGAAAAACTGTTTTTT.

The chain has TRBV27 and TRBJ2-7; 9 nucleotides match TRBD1. Trimming cost V 6 bases and J 4 bases; bases outside gene matches: 7. CDR3 length: 14 amino acids. Germline CDR1 and CDR2: MNHEY and SMNVEV (reference sequence). Here the CDR3 reads CASRRGQGQYEQYF. CDR3 DNA sequence: TGTGCCAGCAGAAGGGGACAGGGACAATACGAGCAGTACTTC.

This rearrangement joins TRBV5-1 to TRBJ2-1; D possibly corresponds to TRBD2 (6 bases). Trimming pared 4 bases from V and 4 bases from J, leaving 15 bases between. The CDR3 is 15 residues long. Germline loops: CDR1 SGHRS, CDR2 YFSETQ. In DNA, the CDR3 is TGCGCCAGCAGCCTGGACGTGGGGACTTACAATGAGCAGTTCTTC. Its translation is CASSLDVGTYNEQFF.

J is TRBJ1-3 and V is TRBV6-5; D is unresolved. The CDR3 has 14 amino acids. V lost 4 bases to trimming and J lost 7 bases, with 14 bases between them. Per the germline V gene, CDR1 is MNHEY and CDR2 is SVGAGI. CDR3 protein: CASSSSGRANTIYF. The CDR3 region has the DNA TGTGCCAGCAGTTCCTCCGGGAGGGCGAACACCATATATTTT.

As to this clone: Its ends do not fully match the called genes, so a read error is possible. CDR3 DNA: TGTGCCAGCAGATTAGCGGGGGGCAATGAGCAGTTCTTC. Translated: CASRLAGGNEQFF. The genes are TRBV7-2 and TRBJ2-1; TRBD2 matches at 10 bases. Looked up from germline, CDR1 is SGHTA and CDR2 is FQGNSA. This CDR3 comprises 13 residues.

V is TRBV12-5 and J is TRBJ2-7, with D perhaps matching TRBD2 (6 bases). Germline values: CDR1 LGHNT, CDR2 FRNRAP. The CDR3 consists of 16 residues. Trimming took 0 bases from V and 6 from J, leaving 18 bases between them. The CDR3 DNA reads as TGTGCTAGTGGTTTGGTACTGGGGACTCCGGTAGGCGAGCAGTACTTC. Translation gives CASGLVLGTPVGEQYF.

The chain is built from TRBV4-1 and TRBJ2-7; tentatively, D is TRBD2 (5 bases). CDR1 and CDR2 from the germline V gene are MGHRA and YSYEKL. The CDR3 extends over 14 amino acids. Trimming shortened V by 2 bases and J by 6 bases, and 14 bases separated the two germline ends. The CDR3 nucleotides read TGCGCCAGCAGCCAACTGAGTAGCGCCCTCGAGCAGTACTTC. This encodes CASSQLSSALEQYF.

The V call is TRBV4-1, the J call TRBJ1-6; 7 positions match TRBD1. Per the germline V gene, CDR1 is MGHRA and CDR2 is YSYEKL. The CDR3 spans 15 residues. V shed 3 bases and J 7 bases; nucleotides not matched to a gene: 6. The CDR3 DNA follows: TGCGCCAGCAGCCATTCCGGGACAGACAATTCACCCCTCCACTTT. Its translation is CASSHSGTDNSPLHF.

The chain uses TRBV4-2 and TRBJ2-6, with 14 bases lining up with TRBD2. The CDR3 is 23 amino acids. With 0 bases clipped from V and 2 bases from J, the junction kept 15 bases outside the gene matches. Per germline, CDR1 LGHNA and CDR2 YNFKEQ. The CDR3 protein is CASSQEEAPGLAGASTGANVLTF. For the CDR3, the DNA is TGTGCCAGCAGCCAAGAAGAGGCCCCGGGACTAGCGGGAGCATCCACTGGGGCCAACGTCCTGACTTTC.

CDR3: CASSSHTAGGSANEKLFF. Written as DNA, the CDR3 is TGCGCCAGCAGCTCGCATACTGCAGGGGGCTCGGCTAATGAAAAACTGTTTTTT. This chain connects TRBV5-1 to TRBJ1-4, with 8 bases identical to TRBD1. In germline, CDR1 is SGHRS, CDR2 YFSETQ. This CDR3 region has 18 residues. The V segment lost 3 bases and the J segment 3 bases; nucleotides outside the gene matches: 13. The variable domain in full, completed from reference TRBV5-1 and TRBJ1-4, reads KAGVTQTPRYLIKTRGQQVTLSCSPISGHRSVSWYQQTPGQGLQFLFEYFSETQRNKGNFPGRFSGRQFSNSRSEMNVSTLELGDSALYLCASSSHTAGGSANEKLFFGSGTQLSVL.

The chain is built from TRBV7-9 and TRBJ2-3; 11 bases align to TRBD2. This CDR3 region has 15 residues. The germline V gene encodes CDR1 SEHNR and CDR2 FQNEAQ (reference sequence). Germline trimming cut 2 bases from V and 7 bases from J; bases unmatched to any gene: 5. The chain's CDR3 is CASSLTSGSGNTQYF. CDR3 sequence (DNA): TGTGCCAGCAGCTTAACTAGCGGGAGTGGAAATACGCAGTATTTT.

V gene TRBV5-4 combines with J gene TRBJ1-1, with a tentative D call TRBD1 (6 bases). This CDR3 spans 16 amino acids. The germline V gene encodes CDR1 SGHNT and CDR2 YYREEE (reference sequence). Trimming shortened V by 4 bases and J by 0 bases, and 16 bases separated the two germline ends. This CDR3 is CASSGGHRVVNTEAFF. Written as DNA, the CDR3 is TGTGCCAGCAGCGGGGGACACAGGGTCGTGAACACTGAAGCTTTCTTT.

This clone was observed a few times. DNA for the CDR3: TGTGCCAGCAGTCAGGGGTCCGATGGCTACACCTTC. Translation gives CASSQGSDGYTF. The rearrangement links TRBV12-3 or TRBV12-4 to TRBJ1-2, with D maybe TRBD1 (6 bases). The CDR3 has 12 residues. V dropped 5 bases and J dropped 6 bases, with 10 bases sitting between them.

The chain combines TRBV7-8 with TRBJ1-5; 9 bases line up with TRBD1. The CDR3 sequence is 13 residues long. Germline V lookup: CDR1 SGHVS, CDR2 FQNEAQ. Trimming cost V 5 bases and J 5 bases; bases outside gene matches: 1. CDR3 coding DNA: TGTGCCAGCAGCCGGGACAGGGATCAGCCCCAGCATTTT. Its protein is CASSRDRDQPQHF.

The chain carries TRBV27 and TRBJ2-1; the match to TRBD1 covers 9 bases. Germline V gene data show CDR1 as MNHEY and CDR2 as SMNVEV (reference sequence). J gave up 3 bases and V 6 bases, and 3 bases lay outside the gene matches. This CDR3 is 14 amino acids long. This CDR3 is CASSPGQGYNEQFF. The CDR3 region has the DNA TGTGCCAGCAGCCCGGGACAGGGCTACAATGAGCAGTTCTTC.